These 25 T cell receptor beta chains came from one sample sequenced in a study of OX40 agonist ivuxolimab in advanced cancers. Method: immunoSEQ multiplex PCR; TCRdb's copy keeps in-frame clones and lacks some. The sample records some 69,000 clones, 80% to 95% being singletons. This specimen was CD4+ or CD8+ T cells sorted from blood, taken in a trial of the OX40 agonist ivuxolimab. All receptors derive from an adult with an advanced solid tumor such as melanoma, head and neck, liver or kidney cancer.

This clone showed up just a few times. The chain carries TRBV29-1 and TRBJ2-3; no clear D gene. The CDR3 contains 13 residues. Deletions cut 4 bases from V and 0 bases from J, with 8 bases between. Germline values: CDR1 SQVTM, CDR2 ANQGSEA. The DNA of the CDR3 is TGCAGCGTTGTTGGGCGCAGCACAGATACGCAGTATTTT. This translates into CSVVGRSTDTQYF.

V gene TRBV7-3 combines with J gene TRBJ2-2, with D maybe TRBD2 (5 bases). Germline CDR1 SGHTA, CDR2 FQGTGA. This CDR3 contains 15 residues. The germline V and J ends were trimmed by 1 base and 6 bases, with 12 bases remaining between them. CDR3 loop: CASSLSGSRAGELFF. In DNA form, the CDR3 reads TGTGCCAGCAGCTTAAGTGGGAGTCGGGCCGGGGAGCTGTTTTTT.

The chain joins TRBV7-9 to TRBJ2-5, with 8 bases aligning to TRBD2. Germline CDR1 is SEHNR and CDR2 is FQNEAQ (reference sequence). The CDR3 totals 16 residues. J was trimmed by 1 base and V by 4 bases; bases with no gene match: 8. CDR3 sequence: CASSWRAGGIQETQYF. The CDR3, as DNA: TGTGCCAGCAGCTGGAGGGCGGGAGGAATCCAAGAGACCCAGTACTTC.

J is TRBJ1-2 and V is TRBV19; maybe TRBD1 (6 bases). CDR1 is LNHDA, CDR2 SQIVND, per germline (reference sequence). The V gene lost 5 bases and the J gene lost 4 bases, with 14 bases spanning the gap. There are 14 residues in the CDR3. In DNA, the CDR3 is TGTGCCAGTAGTTGGCGGGGGCCTGGCTATGGCTACACCTTC. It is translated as CASSWRGPGYGYTF.

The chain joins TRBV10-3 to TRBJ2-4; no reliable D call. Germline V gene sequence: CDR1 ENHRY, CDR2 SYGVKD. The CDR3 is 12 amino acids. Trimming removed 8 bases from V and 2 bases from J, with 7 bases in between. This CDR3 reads CAIGSTKNIQYF. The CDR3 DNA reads TGTGCCATCGGTTCAACCAAAAACATTCAGTACTTC.

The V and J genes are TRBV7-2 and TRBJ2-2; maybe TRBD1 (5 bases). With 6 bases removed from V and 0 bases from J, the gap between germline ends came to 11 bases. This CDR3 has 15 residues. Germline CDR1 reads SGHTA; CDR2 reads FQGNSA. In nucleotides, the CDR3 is TGTGCCAGCAGGTGGACATCAACGAACACCGGGGAGCTGTTTTTT. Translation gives CASRWTSTNTGELFF.

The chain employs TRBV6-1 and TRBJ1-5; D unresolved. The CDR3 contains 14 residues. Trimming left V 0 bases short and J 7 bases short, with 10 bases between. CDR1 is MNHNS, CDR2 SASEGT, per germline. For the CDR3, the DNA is TGTGCCAGCAGTGAAGCGGGGAACTGGCAGCCCCAGCATTTT. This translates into CASSEAGNWQPQHF.

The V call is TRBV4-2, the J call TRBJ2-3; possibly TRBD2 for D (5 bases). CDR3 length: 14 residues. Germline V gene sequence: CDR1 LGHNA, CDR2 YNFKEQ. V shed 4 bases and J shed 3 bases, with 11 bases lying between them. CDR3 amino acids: CASSPLGVTDTQYF. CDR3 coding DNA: TGTGCCAGCAGCCCACTAGGAGTGACAGATACGCAGTATTTT.

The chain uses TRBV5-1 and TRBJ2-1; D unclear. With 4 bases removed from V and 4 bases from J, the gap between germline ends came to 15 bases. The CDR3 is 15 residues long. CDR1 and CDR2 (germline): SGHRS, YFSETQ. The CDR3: CASSPAGADYNEQFF. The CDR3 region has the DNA TGCGCCAGCAGCCCTGCCGGCGCTGATTACAATGAGCAGTTCTTC.

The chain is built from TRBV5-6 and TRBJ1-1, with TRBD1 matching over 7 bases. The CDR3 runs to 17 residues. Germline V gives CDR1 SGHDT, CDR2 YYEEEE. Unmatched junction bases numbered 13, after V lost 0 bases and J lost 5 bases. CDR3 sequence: CASSLVGTEYSGTEAFF. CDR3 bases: TGTGCCAGCAGCTTGGTGGGGACAGAGTACAGTGGTACTGAAGCTTTCTTT.

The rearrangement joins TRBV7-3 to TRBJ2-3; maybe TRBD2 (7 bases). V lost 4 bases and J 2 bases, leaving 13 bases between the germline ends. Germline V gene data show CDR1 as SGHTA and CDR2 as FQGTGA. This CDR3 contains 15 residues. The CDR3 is CASSWGGRTTDTQYF. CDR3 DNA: TGTGCCAGCAGCTGGGGGGGCAGAACCACAGATACGCAGTATTTT. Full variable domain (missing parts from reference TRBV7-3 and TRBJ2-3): GAGVSQTPSNKVTEKGKYVELRCDPISGHTALYWYRQSLGQGPEFLIYFQGTGAADDSGLPNDRFFAVRPEGSVSTLKIQRTERGDSAVYLCASSWGGRTTDTQYFGPGTRLTVL.

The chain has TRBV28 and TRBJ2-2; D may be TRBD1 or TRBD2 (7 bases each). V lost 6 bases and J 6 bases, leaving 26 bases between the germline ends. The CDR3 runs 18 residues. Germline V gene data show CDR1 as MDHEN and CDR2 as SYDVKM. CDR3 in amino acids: CASRTGSPTSFVAGELFF. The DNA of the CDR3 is TGTGCCAGCAGGACAGGGAGCCCGACTAGCTTTGTCGCCGGGGAGCTGTTTTTT.

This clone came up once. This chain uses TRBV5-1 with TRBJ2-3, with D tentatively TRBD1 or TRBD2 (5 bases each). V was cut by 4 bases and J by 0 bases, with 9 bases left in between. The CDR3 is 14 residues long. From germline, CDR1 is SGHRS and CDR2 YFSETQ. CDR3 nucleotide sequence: TGCGCCAGCAGCCCGGGACCGAGCACAGATACGCAGTATTTT. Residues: CASSPGPSTDTQYF.

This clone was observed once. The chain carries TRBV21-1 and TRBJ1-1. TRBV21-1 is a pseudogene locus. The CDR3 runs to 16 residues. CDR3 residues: CASSKARGGGSTEAFF. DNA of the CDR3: TGTGCCAGCAGCAAAGCAAGGGGAGGGGGGAGCACTGAAGCTTTCTTT.

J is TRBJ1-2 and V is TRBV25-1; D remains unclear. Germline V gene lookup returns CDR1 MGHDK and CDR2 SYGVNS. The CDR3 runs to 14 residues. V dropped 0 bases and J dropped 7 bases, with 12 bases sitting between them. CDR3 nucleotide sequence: TGTGCCAGCAGTGAATATGGTGGTGTTCGTGGCTACACCTTC. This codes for CASSEYGGVRGYTF.

The CDR3 sequence is CASSVTGTGELFF. The CDR3 DNA reads as TGCGCCAGCAGCGTGACAGGGACCGGGGAGCTGTTTTTT. The V gene is TRBV5-1, the J gene TRBJ2-2; 7 positions agree with TRBD1. The germline CDR1 and CDR2 sequences are SGHRS and YFSETQ. V gave up 4 bases and J gave up 5 bases; unmatched junction bases: 2. This CDR3 has 13 residues.

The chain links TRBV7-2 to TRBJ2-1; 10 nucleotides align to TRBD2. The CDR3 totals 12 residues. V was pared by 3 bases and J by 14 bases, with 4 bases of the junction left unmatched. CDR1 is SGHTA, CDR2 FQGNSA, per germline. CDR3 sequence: CASSLLGTSEFF. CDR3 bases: TGTGCCAGCAGCTTGCTAGGGACTAGCGAGTTCTTC.

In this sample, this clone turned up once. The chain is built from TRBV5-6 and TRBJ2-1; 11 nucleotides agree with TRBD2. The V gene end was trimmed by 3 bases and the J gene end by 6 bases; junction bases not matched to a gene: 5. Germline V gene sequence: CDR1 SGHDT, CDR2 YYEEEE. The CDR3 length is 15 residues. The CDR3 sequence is CASSSTSGSRNEQFF. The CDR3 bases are TGTGCCAGCAGCTCCACTAGCGGGAGTCGCAATGAGCAGTTCTTC.

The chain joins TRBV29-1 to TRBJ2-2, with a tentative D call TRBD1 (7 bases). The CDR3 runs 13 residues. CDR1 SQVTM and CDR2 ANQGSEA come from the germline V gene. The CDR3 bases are TGCAGTGGCGGGACAGTTAACACCGGGGAGCTGTTTTTT. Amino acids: CSGGTVNTGELFF.

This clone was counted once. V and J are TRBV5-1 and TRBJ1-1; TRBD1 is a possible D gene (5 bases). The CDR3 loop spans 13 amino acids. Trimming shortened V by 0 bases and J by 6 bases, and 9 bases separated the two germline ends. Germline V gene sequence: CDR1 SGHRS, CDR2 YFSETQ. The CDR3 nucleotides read TGCGCCAGCAGCTTGGGAATGGGGCCTGAAGCTTTCTTT. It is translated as CASSLGMGPEAFF.

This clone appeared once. CDR3 loop: CASSLAWTGEETQYF. The CDR3 DNA reads as TGTGCCAGCAGCTTAGCGTGGACAGGGGAAGAGACCCAGTACTTC. The rearrangement links TRBV11-2 to TRBJ2-5; 9 bases map to TRBD1. The germline gives CDR1 SGHAT, CDR2 FQNNGV. V shed 1 base, J shed 3 bases, and the junction held 3 bases outside the gene matches. The CDR3 extends over 15 amino acids.

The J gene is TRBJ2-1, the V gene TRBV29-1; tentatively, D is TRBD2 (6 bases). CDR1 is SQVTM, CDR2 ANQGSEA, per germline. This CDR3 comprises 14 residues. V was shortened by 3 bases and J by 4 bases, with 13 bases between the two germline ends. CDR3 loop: CSVEDTGTYNEQFF. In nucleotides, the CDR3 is TGCAGCGTTGAGGACACCGGGACTTACAATGAGCAGTTCTTC.

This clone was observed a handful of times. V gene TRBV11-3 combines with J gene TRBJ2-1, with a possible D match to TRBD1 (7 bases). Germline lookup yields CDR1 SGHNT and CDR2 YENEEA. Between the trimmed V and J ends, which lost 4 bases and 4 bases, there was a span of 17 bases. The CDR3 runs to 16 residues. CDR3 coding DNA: TGTGCCAGCAGCTCCAGGGGGGACCGGCGGTACAATGAGCAGTTCTTC. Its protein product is CASSSRGDRRYNEQFF.

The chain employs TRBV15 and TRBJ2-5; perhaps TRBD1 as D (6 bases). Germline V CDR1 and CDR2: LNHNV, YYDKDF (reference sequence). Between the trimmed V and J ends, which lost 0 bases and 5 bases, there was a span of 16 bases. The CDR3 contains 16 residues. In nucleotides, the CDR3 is TGTGCCACCAGCAGAGACACCCAAAGAAGGGGGGAGACCCAGTACTTC. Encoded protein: CATSRDTQRRGETQYF.

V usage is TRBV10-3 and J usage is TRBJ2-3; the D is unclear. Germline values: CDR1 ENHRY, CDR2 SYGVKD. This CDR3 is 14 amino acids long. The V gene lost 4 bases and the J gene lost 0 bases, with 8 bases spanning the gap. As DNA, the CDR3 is TGTGCCATCAGTGGGCACGGCAGCACAGATACGCAGTATTTT. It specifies CAISGHGSTDTQYF.